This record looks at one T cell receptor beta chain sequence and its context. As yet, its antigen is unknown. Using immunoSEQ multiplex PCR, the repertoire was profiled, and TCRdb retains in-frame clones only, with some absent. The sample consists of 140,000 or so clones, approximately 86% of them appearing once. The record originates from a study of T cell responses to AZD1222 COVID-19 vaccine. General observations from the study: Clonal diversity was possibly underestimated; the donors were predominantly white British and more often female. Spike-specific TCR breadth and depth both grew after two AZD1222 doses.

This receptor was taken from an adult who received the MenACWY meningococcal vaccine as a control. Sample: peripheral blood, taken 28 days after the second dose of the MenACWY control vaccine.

CDR3 loop: CASSLSVGVSGELFF. The CDR3 DNA is TGTGCCAGCAGTTTATCGGTGGGGGTCAGCGGGGAGCTGTTTTTT. V and J are TRBV27 and TRBJ2-2; perhaps D is TRBD1 or TRBD2 (5 bases each). The CDR3 has 15 residues. Germline CDR1 and CDR2: MNHEY and SMNVEV (reference sequence). V was shortened by 0 bases and J by 7 bases, with 12 bases between the two germline ends.